This T cell receptor beta chain is drawn from a study of T cells in Graves' hyperthyroidism and ophthalmopathy. This clonotype was seen ten or more times. Its antigen remains unidentified. V dropped 5 bases and J dropped 7 bases, with 15 bases sitting between them. Germline CDR1 and CDR2: SGHTA and FQGNSA. The CDR3 length is 13 residues. Study-wide points: By a 13 V-J model, ophthalmopathy was set apart from stable hyperthyroidism.

RNA transcripts gave rise to amplified TCR beta CDR3 regions. First-round RT-PCR of the TCR CDR3 relied on the HTBI primer set. TCRdb reanalysed the multiplex PCR reads using MiXCR and keeps one entry per CDR3 protein. The sample lists around 580,000 distinct CDR3 sequences, approximately 44% occurring once. The patients, who ranged from 18 to 65 in age, presented with newly diagnosed hyperthyroidism lasting under 2 months. Criteria for exclusion of patients were uncontrolled infection, other autoimmune disease, pregnancy or lactation. Orbital computed tomography and thyroid ultrasound, together with serum TRAb and thyroxine and clinical symptoms, were used for diagnoses.

This receptor was taken from a woman younger than 35 with Graves' hyperthyroidism. This sequence joins TRBV7-2 and TRBJ2-7; D ambiguous. Sequenced input: peripheral blood or thyroid tissue (not recorded which). In DNA, the CDR3 is TGTGCCAGCAGCGCGCCCTCTAGTGGGGAGCAGTACTTC. Its protein product is CASSAPSSGEQYF.